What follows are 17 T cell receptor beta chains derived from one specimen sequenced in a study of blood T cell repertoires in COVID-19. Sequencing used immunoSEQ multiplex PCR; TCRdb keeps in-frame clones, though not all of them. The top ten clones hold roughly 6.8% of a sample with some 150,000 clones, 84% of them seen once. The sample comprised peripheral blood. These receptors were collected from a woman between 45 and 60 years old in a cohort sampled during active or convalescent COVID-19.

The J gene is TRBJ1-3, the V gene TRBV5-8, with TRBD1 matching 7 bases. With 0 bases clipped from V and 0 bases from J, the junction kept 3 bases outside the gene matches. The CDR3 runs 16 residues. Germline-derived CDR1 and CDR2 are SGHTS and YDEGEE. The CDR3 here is CASSLGDRVSGNTIYF. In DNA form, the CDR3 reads TGTGCCAGCAGCTTGGGAGACAGGGTCTCTGGAAACACCATATATTTT. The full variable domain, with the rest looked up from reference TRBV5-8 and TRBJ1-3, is EAGVTQSPTHLIKTRGQQATLRCSPISGHTSVYWYQQALGLGLQFLLWYDEGEERNRGNFPPRFSGRQFPNYSSELNVNALELEDSALYLCASSLGDRVSGNTIYFGEGSWLTVV.

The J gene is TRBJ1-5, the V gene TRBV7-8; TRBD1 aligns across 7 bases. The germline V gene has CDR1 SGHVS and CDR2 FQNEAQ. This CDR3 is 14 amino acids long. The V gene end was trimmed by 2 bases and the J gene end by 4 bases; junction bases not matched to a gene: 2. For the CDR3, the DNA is TGTGCCAGCAGCTTATCAGGGGGGAATCAGCCCCAGCATTTT. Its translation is CASSLSGGNQPQHF.

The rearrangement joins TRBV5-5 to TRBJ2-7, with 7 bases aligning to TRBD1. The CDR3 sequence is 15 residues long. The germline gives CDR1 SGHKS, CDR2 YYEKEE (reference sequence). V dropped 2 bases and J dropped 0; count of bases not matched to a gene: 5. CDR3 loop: CASSFGDSPSYEQYF. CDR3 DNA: TGTGCCAGCAGCTTCGGGGACAGTCCCTCCTACGAGCAGTACTTC.

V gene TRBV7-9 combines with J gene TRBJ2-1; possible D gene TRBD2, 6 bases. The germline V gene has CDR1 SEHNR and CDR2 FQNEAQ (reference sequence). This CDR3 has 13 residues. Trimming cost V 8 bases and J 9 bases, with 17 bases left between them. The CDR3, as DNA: TGTGCCAGCGAGCGGGCCCCCGAGGGTGAGCAGTTCTTC. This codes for CASERAPEGEQFF.

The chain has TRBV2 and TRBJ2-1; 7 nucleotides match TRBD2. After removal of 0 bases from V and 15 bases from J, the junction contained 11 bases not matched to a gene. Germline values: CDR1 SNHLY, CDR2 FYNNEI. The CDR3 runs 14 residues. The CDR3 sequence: CASSEALLRTSRFF. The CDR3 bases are TGTGCCAGCAGTGAAGCGCTTCTGCGGACTAGTAGGTTCTTC.

CDR3 DNA: TGTGCCTGGAGTTTCACAGGGGATAACGGCTACACCTTC. It codes for CAWSFTGDNGYTF. This sequence joins TRBV30 and TRBJ1-2; TRBD1 aligns across 7 bases. The germline V gene has CDR1 GTSNPN and CDR2 SVGIG (reference sequence). J was trimmed by 8 bases and V by 2 bases; bases with no gene match: 8. The CDR3 loop spans 13 amino acids.

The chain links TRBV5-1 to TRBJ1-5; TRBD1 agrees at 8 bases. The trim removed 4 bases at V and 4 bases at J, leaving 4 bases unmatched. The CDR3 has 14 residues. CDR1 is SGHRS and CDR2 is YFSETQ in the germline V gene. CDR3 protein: CASSPGGENQPQHF. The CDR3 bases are TGCGCCAGCAGCCCAGGGGGCGAGAATCAGCCCCAGCATTTT.

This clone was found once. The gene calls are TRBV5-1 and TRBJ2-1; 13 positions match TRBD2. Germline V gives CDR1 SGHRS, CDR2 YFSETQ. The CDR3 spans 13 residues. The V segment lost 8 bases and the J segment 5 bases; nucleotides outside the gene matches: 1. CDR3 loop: CASGLAGDNEQFF. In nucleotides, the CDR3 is TGCGCCAGTGGACTAGCGGGGGACAATGAGCAGTTCTTC.

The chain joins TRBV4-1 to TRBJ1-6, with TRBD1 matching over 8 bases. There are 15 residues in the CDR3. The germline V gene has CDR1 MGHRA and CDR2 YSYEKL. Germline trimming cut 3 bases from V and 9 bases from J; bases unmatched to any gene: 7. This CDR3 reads CASSQDRVRSSPLHF. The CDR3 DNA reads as TGCGCCAGCAGCCAGGACAGGGTGCGGAGTTCACCCCTCCACTTT.

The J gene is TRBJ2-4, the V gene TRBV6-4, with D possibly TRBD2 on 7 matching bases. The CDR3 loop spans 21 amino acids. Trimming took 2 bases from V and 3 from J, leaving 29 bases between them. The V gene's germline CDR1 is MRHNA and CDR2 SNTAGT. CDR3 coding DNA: TGTGCCAGCAGTGACGCCCCTAGGGGGACTACCCTCTGGGATGACAAAAACATTCAGTACTTC. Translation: CASSDAPRGTTLWDDKNIQYF.

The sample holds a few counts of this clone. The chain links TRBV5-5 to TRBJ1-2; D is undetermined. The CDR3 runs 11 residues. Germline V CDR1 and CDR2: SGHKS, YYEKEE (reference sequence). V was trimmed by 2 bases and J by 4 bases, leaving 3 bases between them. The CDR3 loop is CASSFGYGYTF. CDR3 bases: TGTGCCAGCAGCTTCGGCTATGGCTACACCTTC.

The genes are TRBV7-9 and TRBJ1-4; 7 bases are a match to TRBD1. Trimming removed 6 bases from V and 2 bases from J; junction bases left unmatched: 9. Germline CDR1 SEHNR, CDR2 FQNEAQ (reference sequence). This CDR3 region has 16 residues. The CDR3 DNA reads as TGTGCCAGCAGTTTCGCCCCACAGGGGACTAATGAAAAACTGTTTTTT. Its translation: CASSFAPQGTNEKLFF.

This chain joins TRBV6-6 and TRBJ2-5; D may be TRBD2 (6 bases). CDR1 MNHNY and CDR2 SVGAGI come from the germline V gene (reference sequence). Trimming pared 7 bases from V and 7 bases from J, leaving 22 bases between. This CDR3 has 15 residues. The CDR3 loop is CASTSGGRFHGTQYF. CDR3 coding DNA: TGTGCCAGCACCTCCGGGGGACGGTTTCATGGGACCCAGTACTTC.

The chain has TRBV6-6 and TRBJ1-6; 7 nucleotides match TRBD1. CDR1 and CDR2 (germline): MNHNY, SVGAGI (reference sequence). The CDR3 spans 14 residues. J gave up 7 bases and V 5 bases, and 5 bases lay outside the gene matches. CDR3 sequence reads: CASSTTGDNSPLHF. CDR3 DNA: TGTGCCAGCAGTACAACAGGGGACAATTCACCCCTCCACTTT.

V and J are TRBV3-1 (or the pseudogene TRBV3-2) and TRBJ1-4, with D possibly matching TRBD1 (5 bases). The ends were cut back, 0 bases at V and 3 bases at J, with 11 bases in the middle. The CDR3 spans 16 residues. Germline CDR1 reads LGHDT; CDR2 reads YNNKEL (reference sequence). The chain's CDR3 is CASSQDGFRANEKLFF. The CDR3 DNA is TGTGCCAGCAGCCAAGATGGTTTCAGGGCTAATGAAAAACTGTTTTTT.

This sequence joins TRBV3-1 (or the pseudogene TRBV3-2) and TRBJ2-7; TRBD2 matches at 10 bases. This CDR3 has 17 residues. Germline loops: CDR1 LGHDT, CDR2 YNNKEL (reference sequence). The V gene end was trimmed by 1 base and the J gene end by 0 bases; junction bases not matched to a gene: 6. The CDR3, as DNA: TGTGCCAGCAGCCAAGTTTCTAGCGGGGGTTTCTCCTACGAGCAGTACTTC. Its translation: CASSQVSSGGFSYEQYF.

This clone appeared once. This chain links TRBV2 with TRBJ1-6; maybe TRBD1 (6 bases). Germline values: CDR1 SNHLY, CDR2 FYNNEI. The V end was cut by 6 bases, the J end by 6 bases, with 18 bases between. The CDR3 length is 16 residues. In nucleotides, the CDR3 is TGTGCCAGCAGCTTAGAGGGGGGGACGGCTAATTCACCCCTCCACTTT. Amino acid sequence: CASSLEGGTANSPLHF.